The next 23 T cell receptor beta chains were all read from a single sample in a study of identical twins (TCRdb year 2016). Library creation used 5' RACE. Sequencing was performed on an Illumina HiSeq 2000. The raw public data were reprocessed by TCRdb itself: fastp quality trimming at Q25, MiXCR clonotype calling, in-frame beta chains only. Each entry merges the rows of one CDR3 protein and shows their most common DNA and genes. The sample table lists fewer than 900,000 distinct CDR3 sequences, less than 25% of them with a count of one. Around 4.4% of the sample rests with the top ten. These data are also associated with another study on T cells expressing NK-cell markers.

The sequencing sample was made of PBMCs. The receptor set was obtained from a young woman in good health.

The chain joins TRBV12-3 or TRBV12-4 to TRBJ2-2, with D tentatively TRBD1 or TRBD2 (5 bases each). Deletions cut 7 bases from V and 5 bases from J, with 20 bases between. The length of the CDR3 is 16 residues. The CDR3 nucleotides read TGTGCCAGCAAAACCTCCGGGACCACTAAAACCGGGGAGCTGTTTTTT. Translation: CASKTSGTTKTGELFF.

The CDR3 sequence: CSASGEGPPDTQYF. Written as DNA, the CDR3 is TGCAGTGCTAGCGGCGAAGGTCCCCCAGATACGCAGTATTTT. The genes are TRBV20-1 and TRBJ2-3; unclear D gene. Per the germline V gene, CDR1 is DFQATT and CDR2 is SNEGSKA (reference sequence). The ends were cut back, 3 bases at V and 4 bases at J, with 14 bases in the middle. The CDR3 runs 14 residues.

The J gene is TRBJ2-2, the V gene TRBV4-3; no clear D. The CDR3 is 12 residues long. Trimming removed 6 bases from V and 4 bases from J, with 6 bases in between. From germline, CDR1 is LGHNA and CDR2 YSLEER. The CDR3 bases are TGCGCCAGCAGAAGGGCCACCGGGGAGCTGTTTTTT. Amino acids: CASRRATGELFF.

This clonotype has only a few counts. The CDR3 protein is CASSSSWETQYF. CDR3 nucleotide sequence: TGCGCCAGCAGCTCGTCGTGGGAGACCCAGTACTTC. The J gene is TRBJ2-5, the V gene TRBV5-1; D gene ambiguous. The germline V gene encodes CDR1 SGHRS and CDR2 YFSETQ. The ends were cut back, 3 bases at V and 5 bases at J, with 8 bases in the middle. The CDR3 is made up of 12 amino acids.

CDR3 nucleotides: TGCAGTGCTAGAGGCTTGCGGGAGCCAGCCAAAAACATTCAGTACTTC. This sequence encodes CSARGLREPAKNIQYF. The chain combines TRBV20-1 with TRBJ2-4; the match to TRBD2 covers 7 bases. The CDR3 is 16 amino acids. CDR1 DFQATT and CDR2 SNEGSKA come from the germline V gene (reference sequence). With V trimmed by 1 base and J by 0 bases, 6 bases remained unmatched.

The sample holds one count of this clonotype. The rearrangement uses TRBV6-1 and TRBJ2-7; D may be TRBD1 (6 bases). V lost 6 bases, J lost 4 bases, and 25 bases lay in between. This CDR3 has 17 residues. The germline V gene encodes CDR1 MNHNS and CDR2 SASEGT. The CDR3 loop reads CASSLGASGTRGYEQYF. In DNA form, the CDR3 reads TGTGCCAGCAGCCTGGGGGCCTCCGGGACAAGGGGGTACGAGCAGTACTTC.

The rearrangement links TRBV15 to TRBJ2-7; tentatively, D is TRBD1 or TRBD2 (7 bases each). The CDR3 runs 13 residues. Between the trimmed V and J ends, which lost 5 bases and 6 bases, there was a span of 14 bases. Germline V lookup: CDR1 LNHNV, CDR2 YYDKDF (reference sequence). CDR3 nucleotides: TGTGCCACCAGCCCAGGGGGGGGGATCGAGCAGTACTTC. It encodes CATSPGGGIEQYF.

This sequence joins TRBV20-1 and TRBJ2-1; D is unresolved. V was cut by 0 bases and J by 0 bases, with 9 bases left in between. This CDR3 is built from 15 residues. The germline CDR1 and CDR2 sequences are DFQATT and SNEGSKA (reference sequence). CDR3 nucleotides: TGCAGTGCTAGAGATCCAAGACGCTCCTACAATGAGCAGTTCTTC. Protein: CSARDPRRSYNEQFF.

The rearrangement uses TRBV5-1 and TRBJ2-1; TRBD1 matches 12 bases. Germline V CDR1 and CDR2: SGHRS, YFSETQ. V lost 4 bases and J lost 3; bases outside the gene matches: 5. The CDR3 totals 16 residues. CDR3 loop: CASSRDRGQVYNEQFF. The CDR3 region has the DNA TGCGCCAGCAGCCGGGACAGGGGGCAAGTCTACAATGAGCAGTTCTTC.

This clonotype was counted only a few times. The V and J genes are TRBV6-5 and TRBJ2-5, with D uncertain. This CDR3 contains 13 residues. Germline CDR1 MNHEY, CDR2 SVGAGI. The ends were cut back, 5 bases at V and 2 bases at J, with 9 bases in the middle. The CDR3 DNA is TGTGCCAGCAGTCACCCACTACAAGAGACCCAGTACTTC. The encoded protein is CASSHPLQETQYF.

The V and J genes are TRBV6-1 and TRBJ2-1; 10 positions match TRBD1. The ends lost 5 bases at V and 8 bases at J; junction bases unmatched: 12. Germline CDR1 is MNHNS and CDR2 is SASEGT. This CDR3 has 16 residues. The CDR3 is CASSIIRDRGGDEQFF. The CDR3 nucleotides are TGTGCCAGCAGTATAATCCGGGACAGGGGCGGCGATGAGCAGTTCTTC.

This clonotype was found a few times. V gene TRBV20-1 combines with J gene TRBJ1-3, with D perhaps matching TRBD1 (6 bases). This CDR3 is built from 13 residues. Germline V CDR1 and CDR2: DFQATT, SNEGSKA (reference sequence). The germline V and J ends were trimmed by 6 bases and 6 bases, with 15 bases remaining between them. The CDR3 sequence is CSAKDRSINTIYF. CDR3 nucleotides: TGCAGTGCGAAAGACAGGTCCATAAACACCATATATTTT.

In its sample, this clonotype was seen many times. CDR3 sequence reads: CASSGDKDTQYF. The CDR3 coding sequence is TGTGCCAGCAGTGGTGACAAAGATACGCAGTATTTT. The chain uses TRBV2 and TRBJ2-3; D gene ambiguous. Trimming shortened V by 4 bases and J by 5 bases, and 7 bases separated the two germline ends. Per germline, CDR1 SNHLY and CDR2 FYNNEI. This CDR3 has 12 residues.

This clonotype has only a few counts. The V gene is TRBV3-1, the J gene TRBJ2-5; D perhaps matches TRBD2 (6 bases). Trimming cost V 9 bases and J 5 bases, with 19 bases left between them. CDR1 and CDR2 from the germline V gene are LGHDT and YNNKEL (reference sequence). The CDR3 contains 14 residues. The CDR3 is CASNTGEPLETQYF. For the CDR3, the DNA is TGTGCCAGTAATACGGGGGAACCTCTCGAGACCCAGTACTTC.

This clonotype appeared many times. The chain couples TRBV10-3 to TRBJ1-2; unclear D gene. Trimming cost V 1 base and J 3 bases, with 0 bases left between them. Germline V gene lookup returns CDR1 ENHRY and CDR2 SYGVKD. This CDR3 is built from 11 residues. The CDR3 bases are TGTGCCATCAGTGAGTACTATGGCTACACCTTC. Amino acid sequence: CAISEYYGYTF.

V gene TRBV6-5 combines with J gene TRBJ2-1; D remains ambiguous. V was clipped by 2 bases and J by 6 bases, with 8 bases between them. Germline assignment: CDR1 MNHEY and CDR2 SVGAGI. The CDR3 is made up of 13 amino acids. CDR3 region: CASSYSAINEQFF. CDR3 nucleotide sequence: TGTGCCAGCAGTTACAGCGCGATCAATGAGCAGTTCTTC.

This clonotype has ten or more counts. CDR3 loop: CASRGQGTGELFF. CDR3 DNA sequence: TGTGCCAGCAGGGGACAGGGCACCGGGGAGCTGTTTTTT. V and J are TRBV12-3 or TRBV12-4 and TRBJ2-2, with 9 bases lining up with TRBD1. The CDR3 covers 13 residues. The V gene end was trimmed by 6 bases and the J gene end by 4 bases; junction bases not matched to a gene: 0.

Many counts were recorded for this clonotype. This chain links TRBV12-3 or TRBV12-4 with TRBJ2-7; weak D call: TRBD1 (7 bases). The CDR3 contains 15 residues. Trimming stripped 5 bases from V and 3 bases from J, with 17 bases between. The CDR3 loop reads CASSPQGGRDYEQYF. Here the CDR3 DNA reads TGTGCCAGCAGTCCCCAGGGGGGTAGGGACTACGAGCAGTACTTC.

This sequence joins TRBV12-5 and TRBJ2-7; the D gene is possibly TRBD2 (6 bases). Trimming took off 3 bases at V and 6 bases at J, with 15 bases between the two ends. CDR3 size: 14 residues. The germline V gene encodes CDR1 LGHNT and CDR2 FRNRAP. Here the CDR3 DNA reads TGTGCTAGTGGTTTATTAGGCGGGAATGGCGAGCAGTACTTC. It yields the protein CASGLLGGNGEQYF.

This clonotype has a handful of counts. The chain uses TRBV20-1 and TRBJ2-5; the D is unclear. The CDR3 has 14 residues. The germline V gene has CDR1 DFQATT and CDR2 SNEGSKA (reference sequence). V was pared by 0 bases and J by 2 bases, with 10 bases between. CDR3 bases: TGCAGTGCTAGAGACGCCGGGTTTCAAGAGACCCAGTACTTC. It yields the protein CSARDAGFQETQYF.

The rearrangement joins TRBV7-3 to TRBJ2-1; TRBD1 or TRBD2 may be the D gene (5 bases each). Germline CDR1 SGHTA, CDR2 FQGTGA. CDR3 length: 14 amino acids. V lost 2 bases and J 6 bases, leaving 11 bases between the germline ends. CDR3 region: CASSLGYGGNEQFF. The DNA for the CDR3 is TGTGCCAGCAGCTTAGGGTATGGGGGCAATGAGCAGTTCTTC.

This clonotype rates as medium-sized (0.01 to 0.1%). The V call is TRBV11-2, the J call TRBJ2-7; no reliable D call. Germline assignment: CDR1 SGHAT and CDR2 FQNNGV. This CDR3 has 14 residues. Trimming shortened V by 1 base and J by 2 bases, and 9 bases separated the two germline ends. The CDR3 region is CASSLAQNAYEQYF. CDR3 DNA sequence: TGTGCCAGCAGCTTAGCCCAGAATGCCTACGAGCAGTACTTC.

The chain carries TRBV11-3 and TRBJ2-3, with TRBD1 matching 10 bases. CDR1 and CDR2 from the germline V gene are SGHNT and YENEEA. This CDR3 has 16 amino acids. V lost 3 bases and J lost 3; bases outside the gene matches: 6. CDR3 coding DNA: TGTGCCAGCAGCTTCTCAGGGACAGGGGCGACAGATACGCAGTATTTT. This gives the protein CASSFSGTGATDTQYF.